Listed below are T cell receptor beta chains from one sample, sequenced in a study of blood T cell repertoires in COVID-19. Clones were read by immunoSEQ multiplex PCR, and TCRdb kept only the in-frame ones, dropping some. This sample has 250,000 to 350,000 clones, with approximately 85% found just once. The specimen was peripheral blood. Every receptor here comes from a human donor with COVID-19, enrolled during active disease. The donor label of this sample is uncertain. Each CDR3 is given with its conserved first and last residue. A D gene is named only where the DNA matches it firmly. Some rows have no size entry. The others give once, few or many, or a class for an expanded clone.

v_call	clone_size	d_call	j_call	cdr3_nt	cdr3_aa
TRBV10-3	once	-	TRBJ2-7	TGTGCCATCAGTGGCGCTATAGGCGGGACGAACGAGCAGTACTTC	CAISGAIGGTNEQYF
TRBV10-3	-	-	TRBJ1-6	TGTGCCATCAATGGACAGACTCATTCACCCCTCCACTTT	CAINGQTHSPLHF
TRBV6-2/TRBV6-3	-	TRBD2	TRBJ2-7	TGTGCCAGCAGTTACTCGATGCGACTAGCGGGAGGTTCCAGCTCCTACGAGCAGTACTTC	CASSYSMRLAGGSSSYEQYF
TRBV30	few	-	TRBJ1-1	TGTGCCTGGAGTCGGCAGGGTTTCGACACTGAAGCTTTCTTT	CAWSRQGFDTEAFF
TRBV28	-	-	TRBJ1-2	TGTGCCAGCAGTTCGCCAGGGCTTGGCTACACCTTC	CASSSPGLGYTF
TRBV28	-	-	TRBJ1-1	TGTGCCAGCACCCTGGGGGGGTTCGGGAACACTGAAGCTTTCTTT	CASTLGGFGNTEAFF
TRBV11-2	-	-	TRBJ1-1	TGTGCCAGCAGCTTCCAGGTTCACACTGAAGCTTTCTTT	CASSFQVHTEAFF
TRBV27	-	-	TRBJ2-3	TGTGCCAGCAGGTCCTTAGGAGGCGCAGATACGCAGTATTTT	CASRSLGGADTQYF
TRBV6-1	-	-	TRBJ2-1	TGTGCCAGCAGTTTTGAGGGCGGGATGGATGAGCAGTTCTTC	CASSFEGGMDEQFF
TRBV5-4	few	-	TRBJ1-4	TGTGCCAGCAGCTTGGACCAGGGGAGTAATGAAAAACTGTTTTTT	CASSLDQGSNEKLFF
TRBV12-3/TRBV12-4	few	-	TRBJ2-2	TGTGCCAGCAGGACGCGTGAGGCCGGGGAGCTGTTTTTT	CASRTREAGELFF
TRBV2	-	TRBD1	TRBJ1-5	TGTGCCAGCAGGGACAGGGCAGGTCAGCCCCAGCATTTT	CASRDRAGQPQHF
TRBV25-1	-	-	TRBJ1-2	TGTGCCAGCAGTCCGACAGGATTTAACTATGGCTACACCTTC	CASSPTGFNYGYTF
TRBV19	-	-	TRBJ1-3	TGTGCCAGTAGTTTCCAGGGTGCCAGCTCTGGAAACACCATATATTTT	CASSFQGASSGNTIYF
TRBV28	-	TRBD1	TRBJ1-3	TGTGCCAGCAGTCCTAGCCAGGGGGCAACTGGAAACACCATATATTTT	CASSPSQGATGNTIYF
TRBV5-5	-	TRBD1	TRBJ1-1	TGTGCCAGCAGCTCGTACAGGGGATCGGGCACTGAAGCTTTCTTT	CASSSYRGSGTEAFF
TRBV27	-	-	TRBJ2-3	TGTGCCAGCAGTTCCCCGGCAGGGTCGAAGACAGATACGCAGTATTTT	CASSSPAGSKTDTQYF
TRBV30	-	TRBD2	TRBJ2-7	TGTGCCTGGACCGGACTAGCCGGAGATCAAAAACCCTACGAGCAGTACTTC	CAWTGLAGDQKPYEQYF
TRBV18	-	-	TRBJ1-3	TGTGCCAGCTCACCCGACCGGAGGACCGGAACTTCTGGAAACACCATATATTTT	CASSPDRRTGTSGNTIYF
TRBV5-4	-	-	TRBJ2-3	TGTGCCAGCAGCTTGTCCGGGCCAGGGAGGGATACGCAGTATTTT	CASSLSGPGRDTQYF
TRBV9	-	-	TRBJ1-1	TGTGCCAGCAGCGTAGCAGGGGCTTACACTGAAGCTTTCTTT	CASSVAGAYTEAFF
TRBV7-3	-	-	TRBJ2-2	TGTGCCAGCAGCCCCCCGGGACAAGTCGCCGGGGAGCTGTTTTTT	CASSPPGQVAGELFF
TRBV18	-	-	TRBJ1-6	TGTGCCAGCTCACCACCGAGGGATAATTCACCCCTCCACTTT	CASSPPRDNSPLHF
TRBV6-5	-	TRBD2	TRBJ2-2	TGTGCCAGCAGTCCACGGGGGGATAACACCGGGGAGCTGTTTTTT	CASSPRGDNTGELFF
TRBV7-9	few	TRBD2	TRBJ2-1	TGTGCCAGCAGCCCCTCCCCACGGACTAGCGGGGTTTACAATGAGCAGTTCTTC	CASSPSPRTSGVYNEQFF
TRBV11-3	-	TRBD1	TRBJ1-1	TGTGCCAGCAGCTTAGTCCCGACAGGGACTGAAGCTTTCTTT	CASSLVPTGTEAFF